The clone carrying this TCR beta chain was counted at least ten times. Antigen: not known. This sample was included in a study of molecular identifiers for immune sequencing clone quantification. Study information: Replicate runs used RNA from about 20,000 or 100,000 naive CD8 cells, which was split five ways into aliquots, and four of those aliquots were then sequenced.

TCRdb ran MiXCR on the PCR reads and lists one entry per CDR3 protein. The profile shows 50,000 to 65,000 distinct CDR3 sequences, roughly 24% of them singletons. Notes on the study in general: Under 1% of molecules in naive cells, but over 98% of effector molecules, belonged to clones above 20 RNA copies. Barcode sharing among identical TCR molecules could make large clones appear smaller.

CDR1 is SGHTA and CDR2 is FQGNSA in the germline V gene. V gave up 5 bases and J gave up 1 base; unmatched junction bases: 14. The CDR3 is made up of 18 amino acids. Sequenced input: naive CD8+ T cells from blood, with Jurkat cell RNA spiked in. Subset here: FACS-sorted CD8+CD4-CCR7+CD45RA+ naive T cells. This chain joins TRBV7-2 and TRBJ2-3; 8 nucleotides match TRBD1. The TCR originated in a human donor in good health. Some libraries in this study had Jurkat cell RNA spiked in. Here the CDR3 DNA reads TGTGCCAGCAGCCCCAAACCCCAGGGGGCTTTTGGCACAGATACGCAGTATTTT. Encoded protein: CASSPKPQGAFGTDTQYF.